Following are 31 T cell receptor beta chains from one sample sequenced in a study of blood T cells in healthy people across ages. A second PCR, run for about 7 to 11 cycles, used a sample-barcoded 5' primer plus a J-beta primer mix. TCRdb re-analysed the 5' RACE reads in MiXCR, keeping a single row per CDR3 protein. The profile shows around 1,100,000 distinct CDR3 sequences, more than 30% of them singletons. The sample comprised blood. The origin of the receptors is a man younger than 35 in good health.

J is TRBJ1-1 and V is TRBV7-2, with 7 nucleotides matching TRBD1. There are 14 residues in the CDR3. Germline assignment: CDR1 SGHTA and CDR2 FQGNSA. With V trimmed by 1 base and J by 4 bases, 3 bases remained unmatched. Here the CDR3 DNA reads TGTGCCAGCAGCTTAGAGGGGGCGCGCACTGAAGCTTTCTTT. Translated: CASSLEGARTEAFF.

The chain carries TRBV5-1 and TRBJ2-1; the match to TRBD1 covers 7 bases. The ends lost 0 bases at V and 5 bases at J; junction bases unmatched: 2. This CDR3 is 14 amino acids long. Germline V gives CDR1 SGHRS, CDR2 YFSETQ. The CDR3 DNA reads as TGCGCCAGCAGCTTGGGGGGACAGCACAATGAGCAGTTCTTC. Its protein product is CASSLGGQHNEQFF.

This chain connects TRBV4-3 to TRBJ1-1; 9 bases are a match to TRBD1. Germline V lookup: CDR1 LGHNA, CDR2 YSLEER. The CDR3 contains 15 residues. J was trimmed by 2 bases and V by 2 bases; bases with no gene match: 3. In nucleotides, the CDR3 is TGCGCCAGCAGCCAACTTACAGGGGGCAACACTGAAGCTTTCTTT. This encodes CASSQLTGGNTEAFF.

This clonotype has a handful of counts. The chain couples TRBV5-1 to TRBJ1-1; a possible D gene is TRBD1 (5 bases). This CDR3 has 14 amino acids. CDR1 and CDR2 (germline): SGHRS, YFSETQ. Trimming removed 5 bases from V and 1 base from J, with 12 bases in between. The CDR3 sequence is CASRPKTANTEAFF. DNA for the CDR3: TGCGCCAGCAGACCGAAGACAGCGAACACTGAAGCTTTCTTT.

Concerning this clonotype itself: Being one base from a much bigger clone, this may be a read error. CDR3 nucleotides: TGCGCCAGTGCGTGGACTAGCGGGGGCACAGATACGCAGTATTTT. It yields the protein CASAWTSGGTDTQYF. The J gene is TRBJ2-3, the V gene TRBV5-1; 12 bases align to TRBD2. This CDR3 is 15 amino acids long. V lost 8 bases and J lost 1; bases outside the gene matches: 5. The germline CDR1 and CDR2 sequences are SGHRS and YFSETQ.

This chain joins TRBV6-5 and TRBJ1-1, with TRBD1 as a possible D gene (5 bases). V was trimmed by 2 bases and J by 0 bases, leaving 10 bases between them. The CDR3 runs 15 residues. Germline loops: CDR1 MNHEY, CDR2 SVGAGI. DNA for the CDR3: TGTGCCAGCAGTTACGGTGTGGGGCTGAACACTGAAGCTTTCTTT. This codes for CASSYGVGLNTEAFF.

This sequence joins TRBV24-1 and TRBJ2-3; 8 nucleotides align to TRBD2. Per the germline V gene, CDR1 is KGHDR and CDR2 is SFDVKD. The V and J ends lost 4 bases and 6 bases, in that order; junction bases with no gene match: 11. The CDR3 contains 16 residues. This CDR3 is CATSDPPGLADDTQYF. CDR3 nucleotide sequence: TGTGCCACCAGTGACCCCCCCGGACTAGCAGATGATACGCAGTATTTT.

This chain links TRBV5-1 with TRBJ1-1, with 7 bases aligning to TRBD1. V gave up 7 bases and J gave up 5 bases; unmatched junction bases: 14. The germline V gene has CDR1 SGHRS and CDR2 YFSETQ. The CDR3 covers 15 residues. CDR3 loop: CASGANTGVQTEAFF. CDR3 bases: TGCGCCAGCGGCGCGAACACAGGGGTCCAAACTGAAGCTTTCTTT.

This rearrangement joins TRBV5-1 to TRBJ2-5; D perhaps matches TRBD2 (5 bases). The germline CDR1 and CDR2 sequences are SGHRS and YFSETQ. The CDR3 covers 14 residues. Trimming cost V 4 bases and J 1 base, with 11 bases left between them. This CDR3 is CASSTRGIQETQYF. CDR3 coding DNA: TGCGCCAGCAGCACCCGGGGTATCCAAGAGACCCAGTACTTC.

The rearrangement links TRBV7-3 to TRBJ2-2, with D perhaps TRBD1 (6 bases). Germline V CDR1 and CDR2: SGHTA, FQGTGA. Between the trimmed V and J ends, which lost 4 bases and 5 bases, there was a span of 14 bases. The length of the CDR3 is 15 residues. CDR3 residues: CASSSYRDLTGELFF. As DNA, the CDR3 is TGTGCCAGCAGCTCCTACAGGGATTTGACCGGGGAGCTGTTTTTT.

This clonotype was found a few times. The V gene is TRBV24-1, the J gene TRBJ2-1; weak D call: TRBD1 (6 bases). V lost 5 bases to trimming and J lost 7 bases, with 17 bases between them. The CDR3 contains 15 residues. Germline CDR1 is KGHDR and CDR2 is SFDVKD. Written as DNA, the CDR3 is TGTGCCACCAGTGTTTCGACAGGCCTACGGAATGAGCAGTTCTTC. Its protein is CATSVSTGLRNEQFF.

This clonotype was observed a handful of times. The chain carries TRBV12-3 or TRBV12-4 and TRBJ2-5; D possibly corresponds to TRBD2 (6 bases). V was trimmed by 2 bases and J by 11 bases, leaving 15 bases between them. CDR3 size: 13 residues. Written as DNA, the CDR3 is TGTGCCAGCAGTTTAAAGGAGGGCAATGAGCAGTACTTC. It is translated as CASSLKEGNEQYF.

Only one count was recorded for this clonotype. The chain links TRBV20-1 to TRBJ1-1; 7 bases line up with TRBD1. The CDR3 is made up of 15 amino acids. The junction had 8 bases not matched to a gene; V was cut back by 3 bases and J by 1 base. Germline CDR1 reads DFQATT; CDR2 reads SNEGSKA (reference sequence). CDR3 loop: CSARAAGGANTEAFF. In nucleotides, the CDR3 is TGCAGTGCTAGGGCCGCAGGGGGAGCGAACACTGAAGCTTTCTTT.

The V and J genes are TRBV7-2 and TRBJ1-5; no reliable D call. The CDR3 loop spans 14 amino acids. Germline V gene lookup returns CDR1 SGHTA and CDR2 FQGNSA. V was cut by 2 bases and J by 9 bases, with 14 bases left in between. CDR3 nucleotides: TGTGCCAGCAGCTTAAGTCAGGACGCAGGGCCCCAGCATTTT. Translated, it gives CASSLSQDAGPQHF.

This clonotype appeared a few times. The chain joins TRBV7-2 to TRBJ2-3; the D call may be TRBD1 or TRBD2 (6 bases each). Trimming stripped 5 bases from V and 4 bases from J, with 16 bases between. The V gene's germline CDR1 is SGHTA and CDR2 FQGNSA. The CDR3 has 15 amino acids. CDR3 residues: CASSLGGGRSDTQYF. CDR3 DNA: TGTGCCAGCAGCCTAGGAGGGGGGCGCTCAGATACGCAGTATTTT.

This clonotype was seen a single time. The gene calls are TRBV3-1 and TRBJ1-2, with 7 bases identical to TRBD1. The germline V gene encodes CDR1 LGHDT and CDR2 YNNKEL (reference sequence). V shed 1 base, J shed 0 bases, and the junction held 5 bases outside the gene matches. The CDR3 spans 16 residues. The CDR3 DNA reads TGTGCCAGCAGCCAAGCAACAGGGGTCGCTAACTATGGCTACACCTTC. This sequence encodes CASSQATGVANYGYTF.

This clonotype came up a few times. The chain combines TRBV12-3 or TRBV12-4 with TRBJ2-1, with a tentative D call TRBD1 (5 bases). V shed 6 bases and J shed 2 bases, with 8 bases lying between them. The CDR3 runs 13 residues. The CDR3 sequence is CASRTVPYNEQFF. The CDR3 DNA follows: TGTGCCAGCAGGACAGTCCCCTACAATGAGCAGTTCTTC.

The sample holds a few counts of this clonotype. This sequence joins TRBV20-1 and TRBJ1-2; the D gene is possibly TRBD1 (5 bases). This CDR3 region has 13 residues. V was cut by 4 bases and J by 3 bases, with 12 bases left in between. CDR1 DFQATT and CDR2 SNEGSKA come from the germline V gene (reference sequence). CDR3 nucleotides: TGCAGTGCTACCAGGGAGGGTGACTATGGCTACACCTTC. Amino acid sequence: CSATREGDYGYTF.

There are a few counts of this clonotype. The chain uses TRBV4-2 and TRBJ2-1; 12 bases are shared with TRBD2. Germline CDR1 reads LGHNA; CDR2 reads YNFKEQ. After removal of 4 bases from V and 7 bases from J, the junction contained 8 bases not matched to a gene. This CDR3 has 16 amino acids. The CDR3 loop reads CASSLRLAGDLNEQFF. DNA of the CDR3: TGTGCCAGCAGCCTTCGACTAGCGGGGGACCTTAATGAGCAGTTCTTC.

This clonotype was picked up many times. J is TRBJ2-1 and V is TRBV24-1, with D hard to call. CDR1 and CDR2 (germline): KGHDR, SFDVKD. The CDR3 covers 12 residues. The ends were cut back, 5 bases at V and 3 bases at J, with 4 bases in the middle. CDR3 in DNA: TGTGCCACCAGTGTGGGCTACAATGAGCAGTTCTTC. The encoded protein is CATSVGYNEQFF.

The chain combines TRBV14 with TRBJ2-7, with D unresolved. The germline V and J ends were trimmed by 5 bases and 7 bases, with 9 bases remaining between them. Per the germline V gene, CDR1 is SGHDN and CDR2 is FVKESK. This CDR3 has 11 residues. CDR3 protein: CASSAYQEQYF. For the CDR3, the DNA is TGTGCCAGCAGCGCCTATCAGGAGCAGTACTTC.

In this sample, this clonotype turned up a few times. This chain links TRBV20-1 with TRBJ2-1; 7 bases are a match to TRBD2. CDR3 length equals 14 residues. Trimming at V came to 6 bases and at J to 7 bases, leaving 12 bases not matched to a gene. Per germline, CDR1 DFQATT and CDR2 SNEGSKA (reference sequence). The CDR3 DNA reads TGCAGTGCCCATCGGGGTGGGCGGGGGAATGAGCAGTTCTTC. Encoded protein: CSAHRGGRGNEQFF.

The chain links TRBV5-6 to TRBJ1-2, with 10 bases aligning to TRBD1. The CDR3 is made up of 15 amino acids. Germline CDR1 and CDR2: SGHDT and YYEEEE. With V trimmed by 1 base and J by 6 bases, 6 bases remained unmatched. CDR3 nucleotide sequence: TGTGCCAGCAGCTTGAGGGACAGGGGCCCGGATGGCTACACCTTC. Translating it yields CASSLRDRGPDGYTF.

The genes are TRBV27 and TRBJ1-5, with D perhaps matching TRBD1 (6 bases). Trimming left V 3 bases short and J 2 bases short, with 11 bases between. The length of the CDR3 is 15 residues. Germline V lookup: CDR1 MNHEY, CDR2 SMNVEV (reference sequence). The CDR3 sequence: CASSFAGAGNQPQHF. CDR3 DNA: TGTGCCAGCAGTTTCGCGGGGGCGGGCAATCAGCCCCAGCATTTT.

This chain connects TRBV20-1 to TRBJ1-5, with 9 bases fitting TRBD1. Germline values: CDR1 DFQATT, CDR2 SNEGSKA (reference sequence). After removal of 1 base from V and 3 bases from J, the junction contained 4 bases not matched to a gene. CDR3 length equals 15 residues. In DNA, the CDR3 is TGCAGTGCTAGAGGGGACAGGGAACTCAATCAGCCCCAGCATTTT. Encoded protein: CSARGDRELNQPQHF.

For this clonotype: One end of the junction is discordant with germline, which a read error may explain. The chain links TRBV7-2 to TRBJ2-1; 10 bases are shared with TRBD2. The CDR3 loop spans 16 amino acids. CDR1 is SGHTA and CDR2 is FQGNSA in the germline V gene. The CDR3 nucleotides read TGTGCCAGCAGCTTAGTGGGTAGCGGGGGGAACAATGGGCAGTTCTTC. Protein product: CASSLVGSGGNNGQFF.

The V and J genes are TRBV3-1 and TRBJ2-4, with D hard to call. V shed 1 base and J shed 1 base, with 5 bases lying between them. This CDR3 has 14 residues. CDR1 and CDR2 from the germline V gene are LGHDT and YNNKEL (reference sequence). DNA of the CDR3: TGTGCCAGCAGCCAAGGGGCGGCCAAAAACATTCAGTACTTC. Translating it yields CASSQGAAKNIQYF.

The rearrangement links TRBV29-1 to TRBJ2-1, with D unresolved. The CDR3 extends over 15 amino acids. V lost 1 base and J lost 0, with 10 bases in between. In germline, CDR1 is SQVTM, CDR2 ANQGSEA. The CDR3 sequence: CSVEGGQSSYNEQFF. The DNA for the CDR3 is TGCAGCGTTGAAGGTGGGCAGAGCTCCTACAATGAGCAGTTCTTC.

This clonotype occurred once. This CDR3 reads CASSVDHSQETQYF. The CDR3 bases are TGTGCCAGCAGCGTAGACCACAGCCAAGAGACCCAGTACTTC. The chain employs TRBV7-2 and TRBJ2-5; D not resolved. Germline V lookup: CDR1 SGHTA, CDR2 FQGNSA. This CDR3 comprises 14 residues. Trimming removed 5 bases at V and 1 base at J, with 11 bases between.

The rearrangement uses TRBV20-1 and TRBJ2-5; D is unclear. Per germline, CDR1 DFQATT and CDR2 SNEGSKA (reference sequence). The CDR3 runs 15 residues. Trimming stripped 2 bases from V and 3 bases from J, with 16 bases between. As DNA, the CDR3 is TGCAGTGCTAGACGTATAGGGTTTACAGAAGAGACCCAGTACTTC. Translated, it gives CSARRIGFTEETQYF.

CDR3 coding DNA: TGTGCCAGCAGCTTGTGTCGGGGATCTGGCGAGCAGTACTTC. It codes for CASSLCRGSGEQYF. This sequence joins TRBV5-6 and TRBJ2-5, with D possibly TRBD2 on 5 matching bases. The J call may not be correct, given that the DNA end is closer to TRBJ2-7. The CDR3 consists of 14 residues. In germline, CDR1 is SGHDT, CDR2 YYEEEE.